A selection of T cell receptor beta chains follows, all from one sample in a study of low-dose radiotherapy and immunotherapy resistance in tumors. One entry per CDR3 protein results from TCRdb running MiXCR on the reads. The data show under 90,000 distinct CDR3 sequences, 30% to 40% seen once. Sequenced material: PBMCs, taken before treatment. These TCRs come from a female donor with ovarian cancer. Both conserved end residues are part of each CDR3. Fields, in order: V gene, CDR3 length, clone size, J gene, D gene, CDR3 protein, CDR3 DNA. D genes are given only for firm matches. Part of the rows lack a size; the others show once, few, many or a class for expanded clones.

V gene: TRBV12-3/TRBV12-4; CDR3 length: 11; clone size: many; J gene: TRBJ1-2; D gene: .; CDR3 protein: CASSLDYGYTF; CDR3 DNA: TGTGCCAGCAGTTTGGACTATGGCTACACCTTC
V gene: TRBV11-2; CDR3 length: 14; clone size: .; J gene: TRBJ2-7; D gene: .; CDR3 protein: CASSSSSQRYEQYF; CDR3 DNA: TGTGCCAGCAGCTCGAGTTCCCAACGGTACGAGCAGTACTTC
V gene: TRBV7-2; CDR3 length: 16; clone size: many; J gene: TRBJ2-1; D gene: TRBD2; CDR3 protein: CASSLEAGLAGEEQFF; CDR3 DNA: TGTGCCAGCAGCTTAGAGGCAGGACTAGCGGGGGAGGAGCAGTTCTTC
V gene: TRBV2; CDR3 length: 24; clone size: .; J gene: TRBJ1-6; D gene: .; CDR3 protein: CASTNQTSMYLCATYRDGESPLHF; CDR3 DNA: .
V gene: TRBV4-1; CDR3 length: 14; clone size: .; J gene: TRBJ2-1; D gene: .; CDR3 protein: CASRQRHPGGEQFF; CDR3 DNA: TGCGCCAGCAGACAGCGCCATCCCGGTGGTGAGCAGTTCTTC
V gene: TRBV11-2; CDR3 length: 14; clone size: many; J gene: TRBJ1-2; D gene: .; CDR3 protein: CASRQPATNYGYTF; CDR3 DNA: TGTGCCAGCCGTCAGCCAGCTACCAACTATGGCTACACCTTC
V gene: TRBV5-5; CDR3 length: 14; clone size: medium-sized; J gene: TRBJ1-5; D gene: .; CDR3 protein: CASSLDRSNQPQHF; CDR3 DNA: TGTGCCAGCAGCTTGGACAGATCCAATCAGCCCCAGCATTTT
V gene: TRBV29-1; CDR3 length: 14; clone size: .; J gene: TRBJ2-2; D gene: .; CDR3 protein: CSVSGTHYTGELFF; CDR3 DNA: TGCAGCGTCTCCGGGACACATTACACCGGGGAGCTGTTTTTT
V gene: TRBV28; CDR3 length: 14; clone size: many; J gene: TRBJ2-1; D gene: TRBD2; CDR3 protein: CASSTSGGANEQFF; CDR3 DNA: TGTGCCAGCAGTACTAGCGGGGGGGCCAATGAGCAGTTCTTC
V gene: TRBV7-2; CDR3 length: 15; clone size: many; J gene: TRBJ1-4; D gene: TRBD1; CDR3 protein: CASSMTGTGHEKLFF; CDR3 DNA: TGTGCCAGCAGCATGACCGGGACAGGGCATGAAAAACTGTTTTTT
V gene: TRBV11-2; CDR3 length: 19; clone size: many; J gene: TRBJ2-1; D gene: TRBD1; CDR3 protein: CASSFSSAGGVSSYNEQFF; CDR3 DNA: TGTGCCAGCAGCTTTTCCTCCGCAGGGGGAGTCTCCTCCTACAATGAGCAGTTCTTC
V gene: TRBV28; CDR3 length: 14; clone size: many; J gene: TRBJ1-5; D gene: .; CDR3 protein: CASSFGGSGQPQHF; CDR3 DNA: TGTGCCAGCAGTTTCGGGGGTTCGGGCCAGCCCCAGCATTTT
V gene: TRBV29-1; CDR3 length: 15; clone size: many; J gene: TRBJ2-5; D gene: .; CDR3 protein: CSVGRRGPSQETQYF; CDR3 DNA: TGCAGCGTTGGCAGGAGGGGCCCCTCCCAAGAGACCCAGTACTTC
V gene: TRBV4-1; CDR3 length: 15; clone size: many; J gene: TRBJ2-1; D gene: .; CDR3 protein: CASSQEIGLSNEQFF; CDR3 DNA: TGCGCCAGCAGCCAAGAAATTGGTCTATCCAATGAGCAGTTCTTC
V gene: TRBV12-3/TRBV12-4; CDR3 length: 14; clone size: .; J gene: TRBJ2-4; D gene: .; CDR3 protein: CASSFPLAKNIQYF; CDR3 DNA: TGTGCCAGCAGTTTCCCTTTAGCCAAAAACATTCAGTACTTC
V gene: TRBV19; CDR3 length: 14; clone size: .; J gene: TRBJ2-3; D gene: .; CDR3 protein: CASSAWEGTDTQYF; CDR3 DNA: TGTGCCAGTAGTGCGTGGGAGGGCACAGATACGCAGTATTTT
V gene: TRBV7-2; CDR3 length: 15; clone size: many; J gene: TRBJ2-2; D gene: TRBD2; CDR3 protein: CASSSGLAGAGELFF; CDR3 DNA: TGTGCCAGCAGCTCAGGACTAGCCGGGGCCGGGGAGCTGTTTTTT
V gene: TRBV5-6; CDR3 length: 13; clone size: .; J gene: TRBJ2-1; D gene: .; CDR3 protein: CASSFGGRNEQFF; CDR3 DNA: TGTGCCAGCAGCTTCGGGGGCCGAAATGAGCAGTTCTTC
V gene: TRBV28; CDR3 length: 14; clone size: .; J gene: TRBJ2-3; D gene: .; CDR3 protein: CASSDPEGFDTQYF; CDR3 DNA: TGTGCCAGCAGTGACCCCGAGGGGTTCGATACGCAGTATTTT
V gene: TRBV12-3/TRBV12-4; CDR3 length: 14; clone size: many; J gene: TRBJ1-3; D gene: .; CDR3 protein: CASSREHSGNTIYF; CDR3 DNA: TGTGCCAGCAGCCGTGAACACTCTGGAAACACCATATATTTT
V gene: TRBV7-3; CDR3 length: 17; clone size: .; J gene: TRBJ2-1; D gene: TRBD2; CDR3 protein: CASSLIPSGGAGNEQFF; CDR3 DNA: TGTGCCAGCAGCTTAATCCCTAGCGGGGGGGCCGGGAATGAGCAGTTCTTC
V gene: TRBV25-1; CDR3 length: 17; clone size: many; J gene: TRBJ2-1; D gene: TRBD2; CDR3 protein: CASSDYSGGGVYNEQFF; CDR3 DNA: TGTGCCAGCAGTGATTATTCGGGCGGGGGGGTTTACAATGAGCAGTTCTTC
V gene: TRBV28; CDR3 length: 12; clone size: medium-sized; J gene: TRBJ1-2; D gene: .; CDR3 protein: CASSTVNYGYTF; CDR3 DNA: TGTGCCAGCAGTACGGTTAACTATGGCTACACCTTC
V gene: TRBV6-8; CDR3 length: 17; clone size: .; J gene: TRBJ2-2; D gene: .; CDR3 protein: CASRWARGAENTGELFF; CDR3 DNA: TGTGCCAGCAGATGGGCCCGGGGAGCGGAGAACACCGGGGAGCTGTTTTTT
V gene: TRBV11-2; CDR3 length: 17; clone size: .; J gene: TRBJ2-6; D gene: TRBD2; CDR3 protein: CASRTTSGTTGANVLTF; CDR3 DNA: TGTGCCAGCAGAACGACTAGCGGGACAACTGGGGCCAACGTCCTGACTTTC
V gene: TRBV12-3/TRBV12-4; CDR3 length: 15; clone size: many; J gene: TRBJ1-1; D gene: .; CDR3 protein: CASSLAQGLNTEAFF; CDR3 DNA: TGTGCCAGCAGTTTAGCGCAGGGGTTAAACACTGAAGCTTTCTTT
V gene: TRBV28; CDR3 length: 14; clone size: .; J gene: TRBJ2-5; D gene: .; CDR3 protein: CASSLLGVQETQYF; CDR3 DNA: TGTGCCAGCAGTTTACTCGGGGTACAAGAGACCCAGTACTTC
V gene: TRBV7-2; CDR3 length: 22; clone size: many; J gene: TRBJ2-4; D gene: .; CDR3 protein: CASSLVGDSTGRGGIAKNIQYF; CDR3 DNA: TGTGCCAGCAGCTTAGTGGGGGATTCGACAGGCCGTGGGGGTATAGCCAAAAACATTCAGTACTTC
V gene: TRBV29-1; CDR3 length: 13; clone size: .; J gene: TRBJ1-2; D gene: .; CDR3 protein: CSVRAKQDYGYTF; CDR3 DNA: TGCAGCGTTAGAGCAAAGCAGGACTATGGCTACACCTTC
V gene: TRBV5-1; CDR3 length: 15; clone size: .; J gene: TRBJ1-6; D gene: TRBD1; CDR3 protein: CASSLGQGAYSPLHF; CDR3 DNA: TGCGCCAGCAGCTTGGGCCAGGGGGCCTATTCACCCCTCCACTTT
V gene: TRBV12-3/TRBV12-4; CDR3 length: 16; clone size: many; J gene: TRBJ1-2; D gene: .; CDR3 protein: CASSFDVGRTNYGYTF; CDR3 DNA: TGTGCCAGCAGTTTCGATGTGGGCAGAACTAACTATGGCTACACCTTC
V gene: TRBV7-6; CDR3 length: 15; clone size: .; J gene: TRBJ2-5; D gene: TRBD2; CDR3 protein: CASSLEAGDRETQYF; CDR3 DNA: TGTGCCAGCAGCTTAGAGGCGGGGGATCGAGAGACCCAGTACTTC
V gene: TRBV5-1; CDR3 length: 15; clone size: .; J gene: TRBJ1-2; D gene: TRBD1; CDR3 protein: CASSFSGTGDYGYTF; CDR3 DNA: TGCGCCAGCAGCTTTAGTGGGACAGGGGATTATGGCTACACCTTC
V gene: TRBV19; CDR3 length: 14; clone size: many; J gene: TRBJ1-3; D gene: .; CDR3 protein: CASSITSSGNTIYF; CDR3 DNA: TGTGCCAGTAGTATTACCAGCTCTGGAAACACCATATATTTT
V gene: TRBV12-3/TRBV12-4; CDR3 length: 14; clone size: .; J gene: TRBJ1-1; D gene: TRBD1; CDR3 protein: CASSRKGAWTEAFF; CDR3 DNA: TGTGCCAGCAGTAGAAAGGGGGCTTGGACTGAAGCTTTCTTT
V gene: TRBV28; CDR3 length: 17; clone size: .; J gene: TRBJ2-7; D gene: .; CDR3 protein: CASSLGSVGVSSYEQYF; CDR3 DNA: TGTGCCAGCAGTTTAGGGTCTGTCGGGGTAAGCTCCTACGAGCAGTACTTC
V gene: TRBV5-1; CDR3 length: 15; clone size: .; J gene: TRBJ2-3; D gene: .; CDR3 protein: CASSLGTPVTDTQYF; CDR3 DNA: TGCGCCAGCAGCTTGGGGACACCTGTCACAGATACGCAGTATTTT
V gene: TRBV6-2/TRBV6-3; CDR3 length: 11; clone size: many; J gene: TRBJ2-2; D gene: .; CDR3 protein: CASSRIGELFF; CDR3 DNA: TGTGCCAGCAGTAGAATCGGGGAGCTGTTTTTT
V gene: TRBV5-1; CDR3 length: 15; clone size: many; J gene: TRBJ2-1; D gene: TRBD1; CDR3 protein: CASSFGDRVTNEQFF; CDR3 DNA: TGCGCCAGCAGCTTTGGAGACAGGGTGACGAATGAGCAGTTCTTC
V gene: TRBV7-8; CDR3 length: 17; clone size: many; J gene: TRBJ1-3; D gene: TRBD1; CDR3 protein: CASSLASQGAGGNTIYF; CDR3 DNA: TGTGCCAGCAGCTTAGCATCACAGGGGGCAGGGGGAAACACCATATATTTT
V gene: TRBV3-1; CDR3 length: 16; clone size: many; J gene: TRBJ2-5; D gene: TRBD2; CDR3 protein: CASSRGAGTPQETQYF; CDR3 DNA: TGTGCCAGCAGCAGGGGAGCGGGGACCCCACAAGAGACCCAGTACTTC
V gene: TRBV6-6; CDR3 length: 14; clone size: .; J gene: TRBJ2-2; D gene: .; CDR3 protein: CASRGSANTGELFF; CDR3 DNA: TGTGCCAGCAGGGGCAGCGCGAACACCGGGGAGCTGTTTTTT
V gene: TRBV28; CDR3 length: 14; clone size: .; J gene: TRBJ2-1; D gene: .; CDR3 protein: CASTSGGAYNEQFF; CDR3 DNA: TGTGCCAGCACTTCGGGCGGCGCGTACAATGAGCAGTTCTTC
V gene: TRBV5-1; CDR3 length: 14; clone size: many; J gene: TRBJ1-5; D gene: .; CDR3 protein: CASSLRGGGQPQHF; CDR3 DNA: TGCGCCAGCAGCTTGAGGGGGGGGGGTCAGCCCCAGCATTTT
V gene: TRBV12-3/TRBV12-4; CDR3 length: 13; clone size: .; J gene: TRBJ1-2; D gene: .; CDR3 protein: CASSLGPNYGYTF; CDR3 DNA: TGTGCCAGCAGTTTAGGTCCTAACTATGGCTACACCTTC
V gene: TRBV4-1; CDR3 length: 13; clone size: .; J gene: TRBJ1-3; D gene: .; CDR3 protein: CASSQGDTSVIYF; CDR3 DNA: TGCGCCAGCAGCCAGGGGGATACGTCTGTCATATATTTT
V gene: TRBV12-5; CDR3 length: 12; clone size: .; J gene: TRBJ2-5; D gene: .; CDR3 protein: CASGDGQETQYF; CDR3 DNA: TGTGCTAGTGGTGATGGGCAAGAGACCCAGTACTTC
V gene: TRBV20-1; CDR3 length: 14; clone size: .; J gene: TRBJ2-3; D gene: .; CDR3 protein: CSATVGGYQDTQYF; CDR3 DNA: TGCAGTGCTACCGTAGGAGGTTATCAAGATACGCAGTATTTT
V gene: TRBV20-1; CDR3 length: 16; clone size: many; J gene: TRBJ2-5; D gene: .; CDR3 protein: CSALHWTEKIQETQYF; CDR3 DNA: TGCAGTGCTTTACACTGGACAGAGAAGATCCAAGAGACCCAGTACTTC
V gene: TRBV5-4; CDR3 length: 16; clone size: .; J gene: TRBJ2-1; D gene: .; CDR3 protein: CASSSGPSSSYNEQFF; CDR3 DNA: TGTGCCAGCAGCTCGGGACCCTCGAGCTCCTACAATGAGCAGTTCTTC
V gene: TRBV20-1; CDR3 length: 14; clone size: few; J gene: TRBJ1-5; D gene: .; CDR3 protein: CSASLAVIDQPQHF; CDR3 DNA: TGCAGTGCTAGTTTGGCAGTTATCGATCAGCCCCAGCATTTT
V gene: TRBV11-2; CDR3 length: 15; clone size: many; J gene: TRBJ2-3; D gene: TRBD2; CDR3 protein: CASSILAGETDTQYF; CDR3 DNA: TGTGCCAGCAGTATACTAGCGGGAGAGACAGATACGCAGTATTTT
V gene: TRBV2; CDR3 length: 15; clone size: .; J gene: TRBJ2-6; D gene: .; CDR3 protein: CASRSGVSGANVLTF; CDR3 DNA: TGTGCCAGCCGAAGTGGGGTCTCTGGGGCCAACGTCCTGACTTTC
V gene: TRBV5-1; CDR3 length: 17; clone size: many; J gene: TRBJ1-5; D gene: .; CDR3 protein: CASSFRFDGGRWGPQHF; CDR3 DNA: TGTGCCAGCAGCTTCCGTTTTGACGGAGGGAGGTGGGGGCCCCAGCATTTT
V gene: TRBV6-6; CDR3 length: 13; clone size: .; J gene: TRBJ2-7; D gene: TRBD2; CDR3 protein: CASSRTSVSEQYF; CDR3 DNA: TGTGCCAGCAGCAGGACTAGCGTTAGCGAGCAGTACTTC